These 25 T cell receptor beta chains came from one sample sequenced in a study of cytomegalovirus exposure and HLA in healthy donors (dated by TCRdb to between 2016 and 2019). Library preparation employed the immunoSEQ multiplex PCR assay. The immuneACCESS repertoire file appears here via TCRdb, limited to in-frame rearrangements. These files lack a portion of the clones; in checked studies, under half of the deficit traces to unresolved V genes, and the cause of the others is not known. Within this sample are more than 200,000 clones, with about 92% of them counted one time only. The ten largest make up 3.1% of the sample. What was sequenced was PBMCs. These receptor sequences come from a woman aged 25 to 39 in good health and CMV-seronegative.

DNA for the CDR3: TGTGCCACCATAGGGACTAGCGGGGGCTCCTACGAGCAGTACTTC. Translated: CATIGTSGGSYEQYF. The V call is TRBV28, the J call TRBJ2-7; 14 nucleotides match TRBD2. The V gene end was trimmed by 10 bases and the J gene end by 0 bases; junction bases not matched to a gene: 5. Germline V gives CDR1 MDHEN, CDR2 SYDVKM. The CDR3 sequence is 15 residues long.

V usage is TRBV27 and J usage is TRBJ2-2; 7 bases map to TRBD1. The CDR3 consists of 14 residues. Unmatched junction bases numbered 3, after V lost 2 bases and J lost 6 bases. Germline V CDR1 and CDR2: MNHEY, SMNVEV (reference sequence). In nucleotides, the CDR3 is TGTGCCAGCAGTTTAGGACAGGTCCCCGGGGAGCTGTTTTTT. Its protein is CASSLGQVPGELFF.

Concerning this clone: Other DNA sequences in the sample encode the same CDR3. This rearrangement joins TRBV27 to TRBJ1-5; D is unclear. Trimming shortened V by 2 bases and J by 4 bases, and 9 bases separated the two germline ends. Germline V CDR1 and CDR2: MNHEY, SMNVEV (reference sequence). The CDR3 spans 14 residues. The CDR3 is CASSLRGSNQPQHF. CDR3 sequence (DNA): TGTGCCAGCAGTTTACGAGGTTCAAATCAGCCCCAGCATTTT.

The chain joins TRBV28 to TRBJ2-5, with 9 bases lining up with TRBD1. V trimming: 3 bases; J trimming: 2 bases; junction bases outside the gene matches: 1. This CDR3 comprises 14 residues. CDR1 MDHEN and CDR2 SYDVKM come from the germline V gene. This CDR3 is CASSLGQGQETQYF. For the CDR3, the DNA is TGTGCCAGCAGTTTGGGACAGGGTCAAGAGACCCAGTACTTC.

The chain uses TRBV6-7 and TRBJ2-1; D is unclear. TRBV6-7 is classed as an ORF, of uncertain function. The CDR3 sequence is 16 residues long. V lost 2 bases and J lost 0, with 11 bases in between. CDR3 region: CASSYSRASSYNEQFF. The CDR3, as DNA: TGTGCCAGCAGTTACAGTAGGGCGAGCTCCTACAATGAGCAGTTCTTC.

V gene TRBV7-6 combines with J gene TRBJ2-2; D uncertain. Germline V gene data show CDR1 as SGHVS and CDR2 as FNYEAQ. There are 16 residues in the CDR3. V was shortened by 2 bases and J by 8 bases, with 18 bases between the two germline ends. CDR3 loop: CASSLSGNPPGGELFF. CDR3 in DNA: TGTGCCAGCAGCTTATCGGGCAATCCGCCAGGTGGGGAGCTGTTTTTT.

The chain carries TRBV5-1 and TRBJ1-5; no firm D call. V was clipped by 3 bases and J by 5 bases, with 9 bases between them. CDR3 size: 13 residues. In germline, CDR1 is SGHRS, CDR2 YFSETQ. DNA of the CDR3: TGCGCCAGCAGCTCGGACTCGGATCAGCCCCAGCATTTT. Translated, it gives CASSSDSDQPQHF. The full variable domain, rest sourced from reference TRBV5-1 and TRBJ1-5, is KAGVTQTPRYLIKTRGQQVTLSCSPISGHRSVSWYQQTPGQGLQFLFEYFSETQRNKGNFPGRFSGRQFSNSRSEMNVSTLELGDSALYLCASSSDSDQPQHFGDGTRLSIL.

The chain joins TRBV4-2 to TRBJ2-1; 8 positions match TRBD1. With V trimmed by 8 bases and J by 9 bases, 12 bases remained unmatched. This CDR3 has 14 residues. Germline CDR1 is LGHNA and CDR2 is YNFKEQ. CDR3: CASRPPTGAGEQFF. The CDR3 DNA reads TGTGCCAGCCGTCCGCCGACAGGGGCCGGTGAGCAGTTCTTC.

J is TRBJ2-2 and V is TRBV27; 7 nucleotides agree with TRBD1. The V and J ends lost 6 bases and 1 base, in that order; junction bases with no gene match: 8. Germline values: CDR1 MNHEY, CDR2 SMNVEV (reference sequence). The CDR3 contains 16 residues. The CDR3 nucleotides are TGTGCCAGCAGGCCGAGGGGGCCGCGGAACACCGGGGAGCTGTTTTTT. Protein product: CASRPRGPRNTGELFF.

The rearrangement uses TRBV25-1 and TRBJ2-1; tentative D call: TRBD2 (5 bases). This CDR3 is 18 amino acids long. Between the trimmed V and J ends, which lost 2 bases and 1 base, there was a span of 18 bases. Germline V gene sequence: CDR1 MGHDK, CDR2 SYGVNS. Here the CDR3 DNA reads TGTGCCAGCAGTGAACATGAGGTGGGAGCCAGGTCCTACAATGAGCAGTTCTTC. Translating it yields CASSEHEVGARSYNEQFF.

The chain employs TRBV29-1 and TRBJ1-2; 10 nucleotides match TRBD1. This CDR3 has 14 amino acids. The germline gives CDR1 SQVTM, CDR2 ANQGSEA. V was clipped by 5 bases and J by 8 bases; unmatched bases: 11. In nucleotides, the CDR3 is TGCAGCGTTCCGGGACAGGGGAACGCGAGGGGCTACACCTTC. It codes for CSVPGQGNARGYTF.

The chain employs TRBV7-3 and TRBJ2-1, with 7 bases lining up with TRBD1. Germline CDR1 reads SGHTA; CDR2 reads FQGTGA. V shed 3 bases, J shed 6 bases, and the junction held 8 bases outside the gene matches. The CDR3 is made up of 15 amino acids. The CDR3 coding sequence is TGTGCCAGCAGCTTGACAGGGTTTCCTGGCAATGAGCAGTTCTTC. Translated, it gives CASSLTGFPGNEQFF. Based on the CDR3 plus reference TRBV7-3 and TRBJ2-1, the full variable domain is GAGVSQTPSNKVTEKGKYVELRCDPISGHTALYWYRQSLGQGPEFLIYFQGTGAADDSGLPNDRFFAVRPEGSVSTLKIQRTERGDSAVYLCASSLTGFPGNEQFFGPGTRLTVL.

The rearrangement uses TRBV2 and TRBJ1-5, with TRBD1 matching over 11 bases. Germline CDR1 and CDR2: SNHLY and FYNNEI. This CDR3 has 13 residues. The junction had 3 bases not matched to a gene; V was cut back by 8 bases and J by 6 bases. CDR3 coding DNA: TGTGCCAGCGGGGGGACAGGGGGTCAGCCCCAGCATTTT. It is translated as CASGGTGGQPQHF.

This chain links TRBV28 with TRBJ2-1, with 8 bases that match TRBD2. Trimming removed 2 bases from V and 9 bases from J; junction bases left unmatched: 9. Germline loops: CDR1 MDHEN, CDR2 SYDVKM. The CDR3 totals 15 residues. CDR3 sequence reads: CASSLGLAGSSEQFF. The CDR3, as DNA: TGTGCCAGCAGTTTAGGACTAGCAGGCTCTAGTGAGCAGTTCTTC.

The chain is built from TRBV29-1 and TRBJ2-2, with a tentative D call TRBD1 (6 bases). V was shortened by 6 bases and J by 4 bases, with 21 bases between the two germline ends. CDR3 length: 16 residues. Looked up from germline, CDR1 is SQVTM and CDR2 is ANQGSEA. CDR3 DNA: TGCAGCGTACTCCCGAACAGGGTCGTTGGCACCGGGGAGCTGTTTTTT. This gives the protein CSVLPNRVVGTGELFF.

The CDR3 DNA is TGTGCCAGCAGCGTAGCTGGTCTCGGGGAGCTGTTTTTT. The encoded protein is CASSVAGLGELFF. The chain has TRBV9 and TRBJ2-2; D is undetermined. Germline CDR1 SGDLS, CDR2 YYNGEE. This CDR3 has 13 residues. Trimming pared 0 bases from V and 7 bases from J, leaving 7 bases between.

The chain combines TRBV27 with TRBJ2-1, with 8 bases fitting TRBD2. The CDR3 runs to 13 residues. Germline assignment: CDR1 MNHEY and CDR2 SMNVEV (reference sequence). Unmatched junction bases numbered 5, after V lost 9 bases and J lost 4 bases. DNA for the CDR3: TGTGCCAGTTTGGGACTAGGTTACAATGAGCAGTTCTTC. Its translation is CASLGLGYNEQFF.

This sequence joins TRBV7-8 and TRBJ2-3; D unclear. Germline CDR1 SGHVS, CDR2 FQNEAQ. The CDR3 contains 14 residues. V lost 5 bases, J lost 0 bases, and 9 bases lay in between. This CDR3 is CASSLLESTDTQYF. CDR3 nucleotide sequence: TGTGCCAGCAGCCTCCTAGAAAGCACAGATACGCAGTATTTT. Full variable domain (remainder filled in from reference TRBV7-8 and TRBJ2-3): GAGVSQSPRYKVAKRGQDVALRCDPISGHVSLFWYQQALGQGPEFLTYFQNEAQLDKSGLPSDRFFAERPEGSVSTLKIQRTQQEDSAVYLCASSLLESTDTQYFGPGTRLTVL.

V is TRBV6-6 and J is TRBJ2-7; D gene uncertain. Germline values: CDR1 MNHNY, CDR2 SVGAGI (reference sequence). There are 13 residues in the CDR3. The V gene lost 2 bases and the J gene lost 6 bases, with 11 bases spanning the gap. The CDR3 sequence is CASSYTVTGEQYF. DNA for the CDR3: TGTGCCAGCAGTTACACGGTAACGGGCGAGCAGTACTTC.

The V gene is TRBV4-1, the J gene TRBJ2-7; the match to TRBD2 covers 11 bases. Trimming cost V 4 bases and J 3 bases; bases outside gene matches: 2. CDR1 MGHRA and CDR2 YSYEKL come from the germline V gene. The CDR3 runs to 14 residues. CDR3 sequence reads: CASSPGLAGYEQYF. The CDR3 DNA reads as TGCGCCAGCAGCCCCGGACTAGCGGGCTACGAGCAGTACTTC.

CDR3 sequence (DNA): TGTGCCAGCAGCTTTACAGGGACCGGGGAGCTGTTTTTT. Its translation: CASSFTGTGELFF. The rearrangement joins TRBV5-6 to TRBJ2-2; weak D call: TRBD1 (6 bases). V was trimmed by 2 bases and J by 5 bases, leaving 7 bases between them. Germline CDR1 and CDR2: SGHDT and YYEEEE. CDR3 length: 13 amino acids.

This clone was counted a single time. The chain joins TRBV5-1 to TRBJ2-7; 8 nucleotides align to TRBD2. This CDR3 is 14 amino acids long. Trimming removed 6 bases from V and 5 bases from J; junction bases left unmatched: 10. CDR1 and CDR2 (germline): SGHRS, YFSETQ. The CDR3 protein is CASKPGGSYNEQYF. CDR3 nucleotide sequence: TGCGCCAGCAAACCGGGGGGGTCGTACAACGAGCAGTACTTC.

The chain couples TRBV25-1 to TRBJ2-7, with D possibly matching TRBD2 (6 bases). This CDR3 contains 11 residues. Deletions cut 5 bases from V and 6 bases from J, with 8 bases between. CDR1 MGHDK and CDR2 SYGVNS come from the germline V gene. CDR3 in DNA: TGTGCCAGCAGTTTGCGGGGCGAGCAGTACTTC. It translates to CASSLRGEQYF.

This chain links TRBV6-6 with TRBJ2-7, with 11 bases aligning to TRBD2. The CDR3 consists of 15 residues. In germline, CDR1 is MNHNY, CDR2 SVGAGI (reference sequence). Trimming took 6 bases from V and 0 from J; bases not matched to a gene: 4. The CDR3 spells CASRLAGGSSYEQYF. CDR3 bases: TGTGCCAGCAGGCTAGCGGGAGGAAGCTCCTACGAGCAGTACTTC.

CDR3 region: CASSQDVLSYEQYF. The CDR3 region has the DNA TGTGCCAGCAGCCAAGATGTTCTATCTTACGAGCAGTACTTC. This sequence joins TRBV4-2 and TRBJ2-7, with unresolved D. Germline CDR1 is LGHNA and CDR2 is YNFKEQ. The V end was cut by 0 bases, the J end by 4 bases, with 10 bases between. The CDR3 is 14 amino acids.